Here is one T cell receptor beta chain with its context. This entry comes from a study of patients and donors after allogeneic stem cell transplantation. Using its own MiXCR run on the RT-PCR reads, TCRdb lists one record per CDR3 protein. Of 95,000 to 120,000 distinct CDR3 sequences in the sample, around 38% were seen once. Per the germline V gene, CDR1 is MNHEY and CDR2 is SMNVEV (reference sequence). The CDR3 is made up of 13 amino acids. V trimming: 4 bases; J trimming: 1 base; junction bases outside the gene matches: 0. Sequencing was performed on blood, either unsorted or a sorted T cell fraction (not recorded which). This chain joins TRBV27 and TRBJ1-2; 7 nucleotides match TRBD1. This TCR came from a human donor who was either an allogeneic HSCT recipient or a stem cell or donor lymphocyte infusion donor (not recorded which). It is not recorded whose cells these are; they may come from a transplant donor. The CDR3 DNA is TGTGCCAGCAGTTGGGACAGTAACTATGGCTACACCTTC. This gives the protein CASSWDSNYGYTF.